This is a list of T cell receptor beta chains from one sample in a study of control samples from healthy donors and cancer patients. TCRdb's copy holds only in-frame clones and misses some; the assay was immunoSEQ multiplex PCR. The sample has 60,000 to 75,000 clones, about 87% seen once; the top ten hold 25% to 35%. Specimen: blood. Receptors originate from a man aged 50 or older in good health. Each CDR3 is given with its conserved first and last residue. A D gene is named only where the DNA matches it firmly. The size of a clone is reported for some rows only, either as once, few or many, or as a class for expanded clones.

>TRBJ1-1|TRBV13|.|.
CASSLQNTEAFF
TGTGCCAGCAGCCTACAGAACACTGAAGCTTTCTTT
>TRBJ2-3|TRBV19|.|TRBD2
CASSKGLAGSDTQYF
TGTGCCAGTAGTAAGGGACTAGCGGGATCAGATACGCAGTATTTT
>TRBJ2-1|TRBV7-9|.|.
CASSTTGIFVNEQFF
TGTGCCAGCAGCACAACAGGGATTTTTGTTAATGAGCAGTTCTTC
>TRBJ2-1|TRBV4-3|few|TRBD2
CASSQGGSLSYNEQFF
TGCGCCAGCAGCCAGGGCGGGAGTCTGTCTTACAATGAGCAGTTCTTC
>TRBJ1-2|TRBV30|.|TRBD1
CAWSVGRRQGKNGYTF
TGTGCCTGGAGTGTTGGAAGGAGACAGGGGAAAAATGGCTACACCTTC
>TRBJ1-5|TRBV2|.|.
CASSEADAYRPQHF
TGTGCCAGCAGTGAAGCCGACGCCTATCGGCCCCAGCATTTT
>TRBJ1-2|TRBV10-3|.|.
CAISDLGNSGYGYTF
TGTGCCATCAGTGATCTTGGCAACTCGGGCTATGGCTACACCTTC
>TRBJ2-7|TRBV10-3|.|TRBD2
CAITRGGHEQYF
TGTGCCATCACCCGGGGGGGCCACGAGCAGTACTTC
>TRBJ2-3|TRBV7-2|.|TRBD2
CASSVGTSRSTDTQYF
TGTGCCAGCAGCGTCGGGACTAGCAGGAGCACAGATACGCAGTATTTT
>TRBJ2-1|TRBV30|.|TRBD1
CAWKGQGAFNPYNEQFF
TGTGCCTGGAAGGGACAGGGGGCGTTTAACCCCTACAATGAGCAGTTCTTC
>TRBJ1-2|TRBV14|.|.
CASSQDLGKGYTF
TGTGCCAGCAGCCAAGATTTGGGGAAGGGCTACACCTTC
>TRBJ2-7|TRBV13|once|TRBD1
CASSLSDRGSEQYF
TGTGCCAGCAGCTTATCGGACAGGGGTTCCGAGCAGTACTTC
>TRBJ1-1|TRBV5-1|.|.
CASSSGIGGVNTEAFF
TGCGCCAGCAGCTCAGGAATCGGGGGGGTGAACACTGAAGCTTTCTTT
>TRBJ1-2|TRBV27|.|TRBD1
CASSLSDRGGDGYTF
TGTGCCAGCAGTTTATCCGACAGGGGAGGTGATGGCTACACCTTC
>TRBJ2-3|TRBV6-4|.|.
CASSVGTVAGTDTQYF
TGTGCCAGCAGTGTGGGGACCGTGGCGGGCACAGATACGCAGTATTTT
>TRBJ1-1|TRBV5-1|.|.
CASSLGYGGDTEAFF
TGCGCCAGCAGCTTGGGATACGGGGGCGACACTGAAGCTTTCTTT
>TRBJ1-1|TRBV11-2|.|.
CASSPIGRKGTEAFF
TGTGCCAGCAGCCCGATCGGCCGCAAAGGCACTGAAGCTTTCTTT
>TRBJ2-1|TRBV5-8|.|TRBD2
CASSYSGRPYNEQFF
TGTGCCAGCAGCTATAGCGGGAGACCCTACAATGAGCAGTTCTTC
>TRBJ1-6|TRBV14|.|TRBD1
CASSHRRGRLSPLHF
TGTGCCAGCAGCCACCGCAGGGGGCGACTATCACCCCTCCACTTT
>TRBJ1-6|TRBV6-5|few|.
CASRFGTDNNSPLHF
TGTGCCAGCCGCTTCGGGACCGATAATAATTCACCCCTCCACTTT